The present TCR beta chain was sequenced within a study of early T cells in non-severe SARS-CoV-2 infection. For the study at large: Bulk RNA from unsorted whole blood was sequenced; chains were unpaired.

Study findings and constraints: Lookups in VDJdb leaned toward anti-spike CD8 responses and missed private and CD4 specificities.

With regard to this clonotype: Antigen specificity is unknown.

V lost 7 bases and J lost 0; bases outside the gene matches: 15. This CDR3 contains 17 residues. Germline CDR1 MDHEN, CDR2 SYDVKM. Individual cDNA molecules were tagged with unique molecular identifiers. MiXCR, run by TCRdb on the 5' RACE reads, gives a single entry per CDR3 protein. The sample consists of tens of thousands of distinct CDR3 sequences, approximately 12% of them appearing once. The gene calls are TRBV28 and TRBJ2-7; 7 bases match TRBD2. The TCR comes from an adult who was a healthcare worker with PCR-confirmed SARS-CoV-2 infection or an uninfected control (not recorded which). The source material was whole blood, sampled at baseline. The CDR3 loop is CASKNEGLAENSYEQYF. The CDR3 DNA is TGTGCCAGCAAAAACGAGGGGCTAGCGGAAAACTCCTACGAGCAGTACTTC.